The 20 T cell receptor beta chains given below trace back to one sample, sequenced in a study of T-cell reconstitution after alpha-beta-depleted transplantation in children. Study observations and caveats: Reports say that about two months after transplant, the alpha-beta T cells came out of several hundred graft clones that had expanded.

As it was prepared, the TCRbeta library received unique molecular identifiers. TCRdb re-derived calls from the PCR reads in MiXCR, one entry per CDR3 protein. The sample gives roughly 30,000 distinct CDR3 sequences, around 7% of which show up once; roughly 30% is in the top ten. These receptors' targets are unknown. The specimen comprised peripheral blood, sampled 60 days after TCRalphabeta/CD19-depleted stem cell transplant. All receptors derive from a child younger than two who had a stem cell transplant for acute myeloid leukemia, so the T cells may come from the graft donor.

This clonotype was seen many times. This chain uses TRBV18 with TRBJ1-2; D possibly corresponds to TRBD1 (5 bases). V gave up 0 bases and J gave up 4 bases, with 9 bases separating them. This CDR3 spans 14 amino acids. The germline V gene has CDR1 KGHSH and CDR2 LQKENI. The CDR3 region is CASSPPGRGYGYTF. CDR3 sequence (DNA): TGTGCCAGCTCACCACCAGGGAGGGGCTATGGCTACACCTTC.

This clonotype was recorded at least ten times. This chain connects TRBV6-2 or TRBV6-3 to TRBJ2-7; a possible D gene is TRBD2 (6 bases). The V end was cut by 6 bases, the J end by 4 bases, with 19 bases between. The CDR3 consists of 15 residues. Germline V gives CDR1 MNHEY, CDR2 SVGEGT. The CDR3 loop is CASSPEEGRRYEQYF. CDR3 coding DNA: TGTGCCAGCAGCCCGGAGGAGGGCAGGAGGTACGAGCAGTACTTC.

The V and J genes are TRBV30 and TRBJ2-7; the D gene could be TRBD1 or TRBD2 (5 bases each). V lost 0 bases, J lost 5 bases, and 11 bases lay in between. The CDR3 sequence is 13 residues long. CDR1 is GTSNPN and CDR2 is SVGIG in the germline V gene (reference sequence). The CDR3 DNA sequence: TGTGCCTGGAGTGTACGCAGGGACGACGAGCAGTACTTC. This codes for CAWSVRRDDEQYF. Complete variable domain (other parts from reference TRBV30 and TRBJ2-7): SQTIHQWPATLVQPVGSPLSLECTVEGTSNPNLYWYRQAAGRGLQLLFYSVGIGQISSEVPQNLSASRPQDRQFILSSKKLLLSDSGFYLCAWSVRRDDEQYFGPGTRLTVT.

This clonotype came up many times. V usage is TRBV4-3 and J usage is TRBJ2-5; maybe TRBD2 (6 bases). Trimming removed 3 bases from V and 5 bases from J, with 16 bases in between. Germline V gene data show CDR1 as LGHNA and CDR2 as YSLEER. This CDR3 contains 15 residues. In DNA form, the CDR3 reads TGCGCCAGCAGCCACCTAGCGTCCAATGGGGAGACCCAGTACTTC. This encodes CASSHLASNGETQYF.

This clonotype was counted ten times or more. The rearrangement joins TRBV5-1 to TRBJ2-2, with 9 bases that match TRBD2. Per the germline V gene, CDR1 is SGHRS and CDR2 is YFSETQ. CDR3 length: 17 residues. V lost 1 base to trimming and J lost 1 base; unmatched junction nucleotides: 5. The CDR3, as DNA: TGCGCCAGCAGCTTGATTAGCGGGGGATTGAACACCGGGGAGCTGTTTTTT. Residues: CASSLISGGLNTGELFF.

This clonotype was observed many times. The gene calls are TRBV29-1 and TRBJ2-1; 10 bases are shared with TRBD2. V lost 4 bases to trimming and J lost 0 bases; unmatched junction nucleotides: 12. The CDR3 loop spans 18 amino acids. In germline, CDR1 is SQVTM, CDR2 ANQGSEA. The CDR3 protein is CSVGSPPLAGSSYNEQFF. The CDR3 nucleotides are TGCAGCGTTGGATCCCCCCCACTAGCGGGGAGCTCCTACAATGAGCAGTTCTTC.

In this sample, this clonotype turned up many times. The DNA for the CDR3 is TGTGCCAGCAGTTTAAGTCCCCGCTACACCTACGAGCAGTACTTC. The encoded protein is CASSLSPRYTYEQYF. The chain links TRBV12-3 or TRBV12-4 to TRBJ2-7; D unresolved. The length of the CDR3 is 15 residues. V was trimmed by 2 bases and J by 2 bases, leaving 13 bases between them.

This clonotype was seen only a few times. The chain has TRBV2 and TRBJ1-2; D remains ambiguous. The CDR3 sequence is 12 residues long. The germline CDR1 and CDR2 sequences are SNHLY and FYNNEI. The V end lost 7 bases, the J end lost 4 bases, and 10 bases lay between the germline ends. This CDR3 is CASTTVAYGYTF. For the CDR3, the DNA is TGTGCCAGCACCACAGTTGCCTATGGCTACACCTTC.

This clonotype was recorded many times. The rearrangement joins TRBV13 to TRBJ2-2; D possibly matches TRBD1 or TRBD2 (5 bases each). CDR3 size: 15 residues. V was cut by 5 bases and J by 1 base, with 11 bases left in between. Germline loops: CDR1 PRHDT, CDR2 FYEKMQ (reference sequence). CDR3 DNA: TGTGCCAGCAGCCTCATGGGGGTGAACACCGGGGAGCTGTTTTTT. It yields the protein CASSLMGVNTGELFF.

The chain recombines TRBV29-1 with TRBJ2-7, with D perhaps matching TRBD2 (6 bases). This CDR3 spans 12 amino acids. Germline values: CDR1 SQVTM, CDR2 ANQGSEA. The V gene lost 7 bases and the J gene lost 2 bases, with 12 bases spanning the gap. The CDR3 sequence: CSAKEGPYEQYF. CDR3 in DNA: TGCAGCGCGAAGGAGGGCCCCTACGAGCAGTACTTC.

There are many counts of this clonotype. The CDR3 region is CASSFGQDPTYEQYF. The CDR3 coding sequence is TGTGCCAGCAGCTTCGGACAGGACCCTACCTACGAGCAGTACTTC. V usage is TRBV7-2 and J usage is TRBJ2-7; TRBD1 aligns across 7 bases. The V segment lost 3 bases and the J segment 2 bases; nucleotides outside the gene matches: 7. The CDR3 spans 15 residues. CDR1 and CDR2 from the germline V gene are SGHTA and FQGNSA.

Many counts were recorded for this clonotype. This rearrangement joins TRBV10-3 to TRBJ2-1, with D possibly matching TRBD2 (6 bases). The CDR3 totals 15 residues. In germline, CDR1 is ENHRY, CDR2 SYGVKD. V was shortened by 2 bases and J by 4 bases, with 12 bases between the two germline ends. The CDR3 DNA sequence: TGTGCCATCAGTGAGGGGGGAGGCTTGTACAATGAGCAGTTCTTC. It codes for CAISEGGGLYNEQFF.

This clonotype was recorded many times. The chain joins TRBV12-3 or TRBV12-4 to TRBJ2-5; possibly TRBD1 or TRBD2 for D (6 bases each). This CDR3 region has 13 residues. The V end was cut by 6 bases, the J end by 5 bases, with 13 bases between. The CDR3, as DNA: TGTGCCAGCAGCCACACAGGGAGGGAGACCCAGTACTTC. As protein: CASSHTGRETQYF.

This clonotype was detected a few times. The genes are TRBV6-1 and TRBJ2-5, with 10 bases lining up with TRBD2. CDR1 is MNHNS, CDR2 SASEGT, per germline. The CDR3 extends over 17 amino acids. Unmatched junction bases numbered 13, after V lost 5 bases and J lost 4 bases. CDR3 protein: CASSPSGRRIWGETQYF. The DNA of the CDR3 is TGTGCCAGCAGTCCTAGCGGGAGAAGGATCTGGGGAGAGACCCAGTACTTC.

This clonotype was detected many times. The chain uses TRBV7-2 and TRBJ1-2; the D gene is possibly TRBD1 (6 bases). Trimming cost V 5 bases and J 7 bases, with 17 bases left between them. This CDR3 has 14 amino acids. Per the germline V gene, CDR1 is SGHTA and CDR2 is FQGNSA. CDR3 sequence: CASSPLGGAAGYTF. The DNA for the CDR3 is TGTGCCAGCAGCCCTTTGGGGGGCGCGGCTGGCTACACCTTC.

This clonotype was counted at least ten times. CDR3 loop: CASQRGEGDLYGYTF. The CDR3, as DNA: TGTGCCAGCCAAAGGGGGGAAGGGGACCTCTATGGCTACACCTTC. This rearrangement joins TRBV10-3 to TRBJ1-2; a possible D gene is TRBD1 (6 bases). CDR1 is ENHRY, CDR2 SYGVKD, per germline. The CDR3 contains 15 residues. V lost 10 bases, J lost 4 bases, and 22 bases lay in between.

This clonotype was found many times. The genes are TRBV24-1 and TRBJ2-7, with D perhaps given as TRBD1 or TRBD2 (5 bases each). Trimming shortened V by 3 bases and J by 1 base, and 6 bases separated the two germline ends. Germline-derived CDR1 and CDR2 are KGHDR and SFDVKD. This CDR3 contains 13 residues. This CDR3 is CATSDGGSYEQYF. CDR3 nucleotide sequence: TGTGCCACCAGTGATGGGGGATCCTACGAGCAGTACTTC.

This clonotype is classed as medium-sized. The chain employs TRBV2 and TRBJ2-1, with D uncertain. Germline lookup yields CDR1 SNHLY and CDR2 FYNNEI. Trimming took 8 bases from V and 7 from J, leaving 9 bases between them. CDR3 length equals 11 residues. The CDR3 DNA reads as TGTGCCAGCGAGAGATTGAATGAGCAGTTCTTC. Protein product: CASERLNEQFF. The whole variable domain, remainder taken from reference TRBV2 and TRBJ2-1, is EPEVTQTPSHQVTQMGQEVILRCVPISNHLYFYWYRQILGQKVEFLVSFYNNEISEKSEIFDDQFSVERPDGSNFTLKIRSTKLEDSAMYFCASERLNEQFFGPGTRLTVL.

This clonotype appeared many times. V and J are TRBV7-9 and TRBJ1-2; the D gene is possibly TRBD1 (5 bases). This CDR3 spans 13 amino acids. The V end lost 1 base, the J end lost 4 bases, and 7 bases lay between the germline ends. CDR1 and CDR2 (germline): SEHNR, FQNEAQ (reference sequence). CDR3 sequence (DNA): TGTGCCAGCAGCTTAGGAAGGGGCTATGGCTACACCTTC. It codes for CASSLGRGYGYTF.

This clonotype was recorded at least ten times. The CDR3 protein is CASSPAVGSYEQYF. In nucleotides, the CDR3 is TGCGCCAGCAGTCCAGCAGTCGGCTCCTACGAGCAGTACTTC. V gene TRBV4-3 combines with J gene TRBJ2-7; D gene uncertain. Germline CDR1 reads LGHNA; CDR2 reads YSLEER. This CDR3 is built from 14 residues. The V end was cut by 6 bases, the J end by 0 bases, with 12 bases between.